The 31 T cell receptor beta chains given below trace back to one sample, sequenced in a study of cytomegalovirus exposure and HLA in healthy donors. Primers for the PCR totalled 60 Vbeta and 13 Jbeta. TCRdb keeps only in-frame clones here, not all; method: immunoSEQ multiplex PCR. The sample includes roughly 200,000 clones, around 80% of them seen just once. Sequencing input: PBMCs. The receptors shown here come from a man between 35 and 55 years old in good health and CMV-seronegative.

The CDR3 nucleotides are TGTGCCACCAGCAGGGACCCCCAGGGAAACTATGGCTACACCTTC. Protein: CATSRDPQGNYGYTF. The genes are TRBV15 and TRBJ1-2; D possibly corresponds to TRBD1 (5 bases). CDR1 and CDR2 (germline): LNHNV, YYDKDF (reference sequence). Trimming removed 3 bases at V and 2 bases at J, with 13 bases between. The CDR3 runs to 15 residues.

The rearrangement joins TRBV7-2 to TRBJ1-6; D remains unclear. Trimming removed 3 bases from V and 0 bases from J, with 9 bases in between. There are 16 residues in the CDR3. Germline loops: CDR1 SGHTA, CDR2 FQGNSA. The CDR3 region is CASSLSGVSYNSPLHF. CDR3 in DNA: TGTGCCAGCAGCTTGAGCGGGGTCTCCTATAATTCACCCCTCCACTTT.

This clone was seen once. The chain carries TRBV6-5 and TRBJ1-6; no reliable D call. The CDR3 length is 12 residues. Germline V gene data show CDR1 as MNHEY and CDR2 as SVGAGI. Trimming took 4 bases from V and 10 from J, leaving 8 bases between them. CDR3 nucleotide sequence: TGTGCCAGCAGTTTTTCTGGCTCACCCCTCCACTTT. Translated, it gives CASSFSGSPLHF.

This clone was picked up a small number of times. This chain joins TRBV6-9 and TRBJ1-4, with D possibly matching TRBD1 (5 bases). Germline CDR1 and CDR2: MNHGY and SVAAGI. CDR3 length: 16 residues. V lost 2 bases, J lost 0 bases, and 10 bases lay in between. CDR3 bases: TGTGCCAGCAGTTATGGGGGGACCCCAACTAATGAAAAACTGTTTTTT. It specifies CASSYGGTPTNEKLFF.

The chain joins TRBV30 to TRBJ2-3; 8 bases are a match to TRBD2. With 2 bases clipped from V and 2 bases from J, the junction kept 6 bases outside the gene matches. In germline, CDR1 is GTSNPN, CDR2 SVGIG (reference sequence). The CDR3 extends over 15 amino acids. The CDR3 here is CAWSTTSGYTDTQYF. Here the CDR3 DNA reads TGTGCCTGGAGTACAACTAGCGGATACACAGATACGCAGTATTTT.

The chain uses TRBV27 and TRBJ2-7; 11 bases fit TRBD2. The CDR3 spans 14 residues. The ends lost 6 bases at V and 6 bases at J; junction bases unmatched: 7. Germline V gene data show CDR1 as MNHEY and CDR2 as SMNVEV (reference sequence). The CDR3, as DNA: TGTGCCAGCAGCCCCGGACTAGCGGGCTTCGAGCAGTACTTC. Amino acid sequence: CASSPGLAGFEQYF.

The rearrangement links TRBV29-1 to TRBJ2-3, with D tentatively TRBD2 (6 bases). CDR3 length equals 14 residues. The V end lost 7 bases, the J end lost 10 bases, and 24 bases lay between the germline ends. Looked up from germline, CDR1 is SQVTM and CDR2 is ANQGSEA. The CDR3 bases are TGCAGCGCCCGAGGGGACTCGTTCAATGTTGCGCAGTATTTT. Translating it yields CSARGDSFNVAQYF.

This chain links TRBV30 with TRBJ2-7; tentatively, D is TRBD2 (5 bases). V was clipped by 5 bases and J by 7 bases, with 18 bases between them. The CDR3 sequence is 13 residues long. Germline V gene lookup returns CDR1 GTSNPN and CDR2 SVGIG (reference sequence). CDR3 bases: TGTGCCTGGGTGGCTCGTCGGGATTCGGAGCAGTACTTC. It translates to CAWVARRDSEQYF.

The chain joins TRBV4-3 to TRBJ2-1; TRBD1 matches 12 bases. The CDR3 length is 16 residues. Losses at the gene ends were 0 bases for V and 8 bases for J; bases not matched to a gene: 5. Germline-derived CDR1 and CDR2 are LGHNA and YSLEER. The CDR3 coding sequence is TGCGCCAGCAGCCAAGACACCGGGACAGGGGGCGATGAGCAGTTCTTC. Its translation: CASSQDTGTGGDEQFF.

The chain joins TRBV19 to TRBJ2-7; 8 bases are a match to TRBD2. Germline V CDR1 and CDR2: LNHDA, SQIVND (reference sequence). The CDR3 has 12 amino acids. J gave up 6 bases and V 5 bases, and 3 bases lay outside the gene matches. This CDR3 reads CASSSGGPEQYF. DNA of the CDR3: TGTGCCAGTAGTTCGGGAGGGCCCGAGCAGTACTTC. The variable domain in full, completed from reference TRBV19 and TRBJ2-7, reads DGGITQSPKYLFRKEGQNVTLSCEQNLNHDAMYWYRQDPGQGLRLIYYSQIVNDFQKGDIAEGYSVSREKKESFPLTVTSAQKNPTAFYLCASSSGGPEQYFGPGTRLTVT.

The chain uses TRBV6-1 and TRBJ1-1; 10 bases line up with TRBD1. This CDR3 is 17 amino acids long. J gave up 7 bases and V 4 bases, and 15 bases lay outside the gene matches. Per germline, CDR1 MNHNS and CDR2 SASEGT. CDR3 nucleotide sequence: TGTGCCAGCAGTGTGGGACAGGGGCTCACGGGTGAAGATGAAGCTTTCTTT. It translates to CASSVGQGLTGEDEAFF.

This clone turned up a few times. The chain carries TRBV19 and TRBJ1-2; 8 nucleotides line up with TRBD1. The germline gives CDR1 LNHDA, CDR2 SQIVND (reference sequence). The trim removed 5 bases at V and 2 bases at J, leaving 4 bases unmatched. The CDR3 has 14 residues. The CDR3 is CASSFDRGNYGYTF. CDR3 nucleotides: TGTGCCAGTAGTTTCGACAGGGGCAACTATGGCTACACCTTC.

This chain uses TRBV6-5 with TRBJ1-1; D is perhaps TRBD1 (6 bases). The germline V and J ends were trimmed by 5 bases and 0 bases, with 10 bases remaining between them. The CDR3 runs 14 residues. Germline-derived CDR1 and CDR2 are MNHEY and SVGAGI. CDR3 DNA sequence: TGTGCCAGCAGTGAACAGGGACTGAACACTGAAGCTTTCTTT. This sequence encodes CASSEQGLNTEAFF.

There are a few counts of this clone. This sequence joins TRBV2 and TRBJ1-2; possible D gene TRBD1, 6 bases. Looked up from germline, CDR1 is SNHLY and CDR2 is FYNNEI. V lost 3 bases to trimming and J lost 6 bases, with 20 bases between them. The CDR3 totals 16 residues. Here the CDR3 DNA reads TGTGCCAGCAGTGAGGCAGGGACAACTTCACTCGATGGCTACACCTTC. It yields the protein CASSEAGTTSLDGYTF. Together with reference TRBV2 and TRBJ1-2, the CDR3 gives the full variable domain: EPEVTQTPSHQVTQMGQEVILRCVPISNHLYFYWYRQILGQKVEFLVSFYNNEISEKSEIFDDQFSVERPDGSNFTLKIRSTKLEDSAMYFCASSEAGTTSLDGYTFGSGTRLTVV.

The table lists this clone with a count of one. The J gene is TRBJ2-2, the V gene TRBV7-2; 7 bases agree with TRBD1. J was trimmed by 6 bases and V by 6 bases; bases with no gene match: 7. CDR3 length equals 14 residues. The germline CDR1 and CDR2 sequences are SGHTA and FQGNSA. The DNA of the CDR3 is TGTGCCAGCAGTCCGGGACAGTGGGCCGGGGAGCTGTTTTTT. It translates to CASSPGQWAGELFF.

Concerning this clone itself: This CDR3 is also generated by other DNA sequences in the sample. J is TRBJ2-5 and V is TRBV5-1; D is unresolved. The DNA end lines up better with TRBJ2-7; the J call may be wrong. The CDR3 is made up of 14 amino acids. Germline V gene data show CDR1 as SGHRS and CDR2 as YFSETQ. Here the CDR3 DNA reads TGCGCCAGCAGCTTGGCGGAGAGCTCCTACGAGCAGTACTTC. Amino acids: CASSLAESSYEQYF.

J is TRBJ2-7 and V is TRBV6-5, with 9 bases identical to TRBD2. Trimming at V came to 0 bases and at J to 2 bases, leaving 2 bases not matched to a gene. The CDR3 length is 15 residues. Germline V gene data show CDR1 as MNHEY and CDR2 as SVGAGI. CDR3 residues: CASSYSGTSPYEQYF. CDR3 DNA: TGTGCCAGCAGTTACTCCGGGACTAGCCCCTACGAGCAGTACTTC.

This sequence joins TRBV6-5 and TRBJ2-7, with 9 bases lining up with TRBD1. V shed 7 bases, J shed 2 bases, and the junction held 9 bases outside the gene matches. CDR3 length equals 15 residues. CDR1 and CDR2 (germline): MNHEY, SVGAGI. The CDR3 loop is CASTVGGTGTYEQYF. Written as DNA, the CDR3 is TGTGCCAGCACCGTAGGGGGGACAGGGACCTACGAGCAGTACTTC.

This clone appeared once. The chain joins TRBV27 to TRBJ1-2, with 7 bases matching TRBD1. The CDR3 runs 14 residues. With V trimmed by 6 bases and J by 8 bases, 12 bases remained unmatched. Germline-derived CDR1 and CDR2 are MNHEY and SMNVEV (reference sequence). The CDR3 nucleotides read TGTGCCAGCAGCAAACCGGGACAGACGCGGGGCTACACCTTC. Protein product: CASSKPGQTRGYTF.

J is TRBJ1-2 and V is TRBV11-3; D gene unclear. V lost 1 base and J 6 bases, leaving 12 bases between the germline ends. This CDR3 region has 14 residues. Germline assignment: CDR1 SGHNT and CDR2 YENEEA. CDR3: CASSLGGSSDGYTF. CDR3 nucleotide sequence: TGTGCCAGCAGCTTAGGAGGGAGTAGCGATGGCTACACCTTC.

This clone has just a few counts. The CDR3 sequence is CASSGRDIGETQYF. CDR3 coding DNA: TGTGCTTCTAGCGGGAGGGATATCGGGGAGACCCAGTACTTC. This chain uses TRBV19 with TRBJ2-5; TRBD2 agrees at 12 bases. Germline CDR1 is LNHDA and CDR2 is SQIVND (reference sequence). The CDR3 spans 14 residues.

This chain joins TRBV14 and TRBJ2-7, with D perhaps TRBD2 (6 bases). Trimming removed 0 bases from V and 2 bases from J, with 8 bases in between. From germline, CDR1 is SGHDN and CDR2 FVKESK. The CDR3 consists of 14 residues. The CDR3 reads CASSQDRLAYEQYF. CDR3 DNA sequence: TGTGCCAGCAGCCAAGATAGACTAGCCTACGAGCAGTACTTC.

This chain joins TRBV4-3 and TRBJ2-7; 9 bases line up with TRBD1. Germline V gives CDR1 LGHNA, CDR2 YSLEER. This CDR3 has 14 residues. Trimming cost V 0 bases and J 8 bases; bases outside gene matches: 5. CDR3 nucleotide sequence: TGCGCCAGCAGCCAAGATTTGACAGGGGGTAAGCAGTACTTC. It translates to CASSQDLTGGKQYF.

The gene calls are TRBV7-3 and TRBJ2-7; 7 nucleotides align to TRBD2. V trimming: 5 bases; J trimming: 4 bases; junction bases outside the gene matches: 8. Germline V gives CDR1 SGHTA, CDR2 FQGTGA. The CDR3 is made up of 14 amino acids. The DNA for the CDR3 is TGTGCCAGCAGCCCTAGCGGAGGGGCTTACGAGCAGTACTTC. This encodes CASSPSGGAYEQYF.

The chain has TRBV9 and TRBJ2-1, with D hard to call. V dropped 4 bases and J dropped 8 bases, with 19 bases sitting between them. CDR3 length: 15 amino acids. Germline-derived CDR1 and CDR2 are SGDLS and YYNGEE. The DNA of the CDR3 is TGTGCCAGCAGCCCCGCCCTAGGAACCGTCGATGAGCAGTTCTTC. The encoded protein is CASSPALGTVDEQFF.

This clone was recorded a few times. The J gene is TRBJ2-3, the V gene TRBV9; the match to TRBD2 covers 11 bases. CDR1 SGDLS and CDR2 YYNGEE come from the germline V gene. The ends lost 0 bases at V and 7 bases at J; junction bases unmatched: 4. There are 15 residues in the CDR3. CDR3 coding DNA: TGTGCCAGCAGCGTAGAACTAGCGGGGGATCATACGCAGTATTTT. Encoded protein: CASSVELAGDHTQYF.

The chain uses TRBV6-1 and TRBJ2-7, with TRBD1 matching 8 bases. Germline loops: CDR1 MNHNS, CDR2 SASEGT. V lost 4 bases to trimming and J lost 3 bases; unmatched junction nucleotides: 8. This CDR3 contains 15 residues. The CDR3 sequence: CASSATGTGVYEQYF. The CDR3 nucleotides read TGTGCCAGCAGTGCGACCGGGACAGGAGTCTACGAGCAGTACTTC.

The chain has TRBV2 and TRBJ2-2; weak D call: TRBD1 (5 bases). The germline V and J ends were trimmed by 1 base and 3 bases, with 9 bases remaining between them. Looked up from germline, CDR1 is SNHLY and CDR2 is FYNNEI. CDR3 length: 15 amino acids. CDR3 in DNA: TGTGCCAGCAGTGAAGAGGGGCTGGACACCGGGGAGCTGTTTTTT. It specifies CASSEEGLDTGELFF.

This clone was picked up one time. The V call is TRBV2, the J call TRBJ2-3; 10 bases fit TRBD1. The V and J ends lost 6 bases and 5 bases, in that order; junction bases with no gene match: 11. This CDR3 contains 16 residues. CDR1 is SNHLY, CDR2 FYNNEI, per germline. CDR3: CASRPFGTGDQDTQYF. As DNA, the CDR3 is TGTGCCAGCAGACCCTTCGGGACAGGGGATCAAGATACGCAGTATTTT.

This clone has a single count. The chain combines TRBV11-1 with TRBJ2-7; possibly TRBD1 for D (5 bases). CDR3 length equals 17 residues. V was pared by 5 bases and J by 0 bases, with 20 bases between. Germline V gives CDR1 SGHAT, CDR2 FQDESV (reference sequence). This CDR3 reads CASSPRVGQLRSYEQYF. The CDR3 region has the DNA TGTGCCAGCAGCCCCAGGGTGGGCCAGCTCCGCTCCTACGAGCAGTACTTC.

This CDR3 reads CASSYTGQPMNTEAFF. The CDR3 DNA reads as TGTGCCAGCAGTTACACAGGACAGCCCATGAACACTGAAGCTTTCTTT. This sequence joins TRBV6-5 and TRBJ1-1; D is perhaps TRBD1 (6 bases). This CDR3 is built from 16 residues. Germline V gives CDR1 MNHEY, CDR2 SVGAGI. V lost 2 bases and J 0 bases, leaving 13 bases between the germline ends.